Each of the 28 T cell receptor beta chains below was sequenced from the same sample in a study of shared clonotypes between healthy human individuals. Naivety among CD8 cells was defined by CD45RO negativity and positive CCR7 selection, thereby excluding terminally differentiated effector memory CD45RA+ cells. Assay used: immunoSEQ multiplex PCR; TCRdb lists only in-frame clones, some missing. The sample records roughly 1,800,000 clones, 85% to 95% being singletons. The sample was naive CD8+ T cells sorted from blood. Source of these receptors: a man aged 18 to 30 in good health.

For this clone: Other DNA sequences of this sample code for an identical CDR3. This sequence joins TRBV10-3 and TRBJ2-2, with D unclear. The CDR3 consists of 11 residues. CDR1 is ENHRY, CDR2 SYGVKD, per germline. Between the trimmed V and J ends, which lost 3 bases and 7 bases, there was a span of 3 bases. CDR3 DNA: TGTGCCATCAGTGAAGTCGGGGAGCTGTTTTTT. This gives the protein CAISEVGELFF.

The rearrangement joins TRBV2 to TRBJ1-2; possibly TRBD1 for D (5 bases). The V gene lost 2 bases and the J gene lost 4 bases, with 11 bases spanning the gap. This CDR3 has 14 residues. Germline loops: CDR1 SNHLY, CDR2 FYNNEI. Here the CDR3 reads CASSEPGTVYGYTF. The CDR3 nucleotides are TGTGCCAGCAGTGAACCCGGGACGGTCTATGGCTACACCTTC. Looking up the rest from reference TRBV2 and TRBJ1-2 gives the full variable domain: EPEVTQTPSHQVTQMGQEVILRCVPISNHLYFYWYRQILGQKVEFLVSFYNNEISEKSEIFDDQFSVERPDGSNFTLKIRSTKLEDSAMYFCASSEPGTVYGYTFGSGTRLTVV.

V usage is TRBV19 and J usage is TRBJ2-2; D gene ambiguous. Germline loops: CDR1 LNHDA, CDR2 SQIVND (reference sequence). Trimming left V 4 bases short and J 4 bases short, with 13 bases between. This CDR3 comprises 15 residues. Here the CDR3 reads CASSREIDGTGELFF. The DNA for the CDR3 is TGTGCCAGTAGTAGGGAAATAGACGGCACCGGGGAGCTGTTTTTT.

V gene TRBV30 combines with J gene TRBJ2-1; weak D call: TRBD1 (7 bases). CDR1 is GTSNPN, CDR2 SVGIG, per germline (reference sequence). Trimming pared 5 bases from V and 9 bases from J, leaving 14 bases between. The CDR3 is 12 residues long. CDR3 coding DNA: TGTGCCTGGGGAGGAGGGGGCAGTGAGCAGTTCTTC. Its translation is CAWGGGGSEQFF.

The CDR3 DNA is TGCGCCAGCTATAACGGAGAGGGGCTGGTCACTGAAGCTTTCTTT. Translated: CASYNGEGLVTEAFF. The chain combines TRBV10-2 with TRBJ1-1; the D gene is possibly TRBD1 (5 bases). The germline V and J ends were trimmed by 8 bases and 4 bases, with 20 bases remaining between them. CDR1 is WSHSY, CDR2 SAAADI, per germline. This CDR3 is 15 amino acids long.

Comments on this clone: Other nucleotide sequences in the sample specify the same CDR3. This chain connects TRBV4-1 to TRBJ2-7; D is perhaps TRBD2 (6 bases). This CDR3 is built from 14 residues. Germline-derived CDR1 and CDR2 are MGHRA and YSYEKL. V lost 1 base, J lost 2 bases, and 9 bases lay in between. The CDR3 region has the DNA TGCGCCAGCAGCCAAGTCGGAGGGACCTACGAGCAGTACTTC. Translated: CASSQVGGTYEQYF.

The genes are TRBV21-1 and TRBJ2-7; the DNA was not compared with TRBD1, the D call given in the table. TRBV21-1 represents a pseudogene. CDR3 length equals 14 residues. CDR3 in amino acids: CASSTPDRSYEQYF. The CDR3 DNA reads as TGTGCCAGCAGCACTCCGGACAGGTCTTACGAGCAGTACTTC.

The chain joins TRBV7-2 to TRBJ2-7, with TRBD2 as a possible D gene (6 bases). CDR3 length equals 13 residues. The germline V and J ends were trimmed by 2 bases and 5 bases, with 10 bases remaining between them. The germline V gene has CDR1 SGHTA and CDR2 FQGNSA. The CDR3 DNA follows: TGTGCCAGCAGCTTAAGGGGACTCGACGAGCAGTACTTC. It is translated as CASSLRGLDEQYF.

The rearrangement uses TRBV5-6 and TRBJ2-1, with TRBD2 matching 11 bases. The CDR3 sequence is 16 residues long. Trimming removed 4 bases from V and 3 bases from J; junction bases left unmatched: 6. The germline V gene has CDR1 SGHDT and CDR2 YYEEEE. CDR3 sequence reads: CASSGMTSGDYNEQFF. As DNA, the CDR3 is TGTGCCAGCAGCGGAATGACTAGCGGGGACTACAATGAGCAGTTCTTC.

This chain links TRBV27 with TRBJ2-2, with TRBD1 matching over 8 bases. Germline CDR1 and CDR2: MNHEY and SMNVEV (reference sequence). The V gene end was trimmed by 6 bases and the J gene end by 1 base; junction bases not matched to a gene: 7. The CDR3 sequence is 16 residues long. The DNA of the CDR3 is TGTGCCAGCAGCGTTTCGACAGGGGAGAACACCGGGGAGCTGTTTTTT. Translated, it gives CASSVSTGENTGELFF.

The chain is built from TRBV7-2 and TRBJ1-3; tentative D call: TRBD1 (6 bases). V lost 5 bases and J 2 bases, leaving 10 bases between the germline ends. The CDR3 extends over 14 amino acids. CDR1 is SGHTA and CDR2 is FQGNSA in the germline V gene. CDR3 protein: CASSDQGPGNTIYF. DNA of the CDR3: TGTGCCAGCAGCGATCAGGGGCCTGGAAACACCATATATTTT.

CDR3 nucleotide sequence: TGTGCCAGCAGCGTTAGCCGGAGCCTGCAAGAGACCCAGTACTTC. It is translated as CASSVSRSLQETQYF. The chain combines TRBV7-6 with TRBJ2-5; no definite D call. V was trimmed by 5 bases and J by 2 bases, leaving 15 bases between them. The CDR3 consists of 15 residues. Germline V CDR1 and CDR2: SGHVS, FNYEAQ.

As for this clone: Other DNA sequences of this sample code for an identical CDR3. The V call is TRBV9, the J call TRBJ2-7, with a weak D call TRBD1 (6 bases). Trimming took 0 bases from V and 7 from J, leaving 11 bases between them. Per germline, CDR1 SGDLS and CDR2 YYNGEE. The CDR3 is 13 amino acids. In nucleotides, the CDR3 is TGTGCCAGCAGCGTAGGGGGGCTTACGGAGCAGTACTTC. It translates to CASSVGGLTEQYF.

CDR3 coding DNA: TGTGCCAGCAGCTTACGGGGGCCGGGTAATGAAAAACTGTTTTTT. It codes for CASSLRGPGNEKLFF. V and J are TRBV7-6 and TRBJ1-4, with D possibly being TRBD1 (6 bases). CDR3 length equals 15 residues. CDR1 is SGHVS and CDR2 is FNYEAQ in the germline V gene. V lost 2 bases and J lost 4, with 11 bases in between. The full variable domain, with the rest looked up from reference TRBV7-6 and TRBJ1-4, is GAGVSQSPRYKVTKRGQDVALRCDPISGHVSLYWYRQALGQGPEFLTYFNYEAQQDKSGLPNDRFSAERPEGSISTLTIQRTEQRDSAMYRCASSLRGPGNEKLFFGSGTQLSVL.

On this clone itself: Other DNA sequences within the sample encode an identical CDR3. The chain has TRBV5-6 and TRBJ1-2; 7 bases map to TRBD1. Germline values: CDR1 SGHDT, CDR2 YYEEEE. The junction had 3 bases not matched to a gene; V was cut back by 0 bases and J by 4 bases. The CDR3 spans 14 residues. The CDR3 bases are TGTGCCAGCAGCTTGGTAGGGGGCAGCTATGGCTACACCTTC. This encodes CASSLVGGSYGYTF. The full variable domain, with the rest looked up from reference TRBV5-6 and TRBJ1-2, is DAGVTQSPTHLIKTRGQQVTLRCSPKSGHDTVSWYQQALGQGPQFIFQYYEEEERQRGNFPDRFSGHQFPNYSSELNVNALLLGDSALYLCASSLVGGSYGYTFGSGTRLTVV.

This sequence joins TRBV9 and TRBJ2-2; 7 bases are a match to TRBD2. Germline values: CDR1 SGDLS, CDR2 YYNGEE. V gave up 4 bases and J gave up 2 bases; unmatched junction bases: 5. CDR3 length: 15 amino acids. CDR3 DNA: TGTGCCAGCAGCCCCCGGACTAGAAACACCGGGGAGCTGTTTTTT. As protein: CASSPRTRNTGELFF. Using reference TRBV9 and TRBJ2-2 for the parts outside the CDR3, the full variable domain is DSGVTQTPKHLITATGQRVTLRCSPRSGDLSVYWYQQSLDQGLQFLIQYYNGEERAKGNILERFSAQQFPDLHSELNLSSLELGDSALYFCASSPRTRNTGELFFGEGSRLTVL.

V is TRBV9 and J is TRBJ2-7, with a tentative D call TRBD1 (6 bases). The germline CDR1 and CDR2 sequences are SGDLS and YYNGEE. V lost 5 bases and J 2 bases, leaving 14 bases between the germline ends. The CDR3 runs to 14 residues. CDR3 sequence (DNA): TGTGCCAGCAGTCAAACCGGGACACCCTACGAGCAGTACTTC. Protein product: CASSQTGTPYEQYF.

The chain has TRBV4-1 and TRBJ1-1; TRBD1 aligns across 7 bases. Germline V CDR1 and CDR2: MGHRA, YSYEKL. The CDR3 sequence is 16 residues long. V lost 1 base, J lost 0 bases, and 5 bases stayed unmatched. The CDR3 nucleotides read TGCGCCAGCAGCCAAGCTCCGGGACAGTTGAACACTGAAGCTTTCTTT. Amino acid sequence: CASSQAPGQLNTEAFF.

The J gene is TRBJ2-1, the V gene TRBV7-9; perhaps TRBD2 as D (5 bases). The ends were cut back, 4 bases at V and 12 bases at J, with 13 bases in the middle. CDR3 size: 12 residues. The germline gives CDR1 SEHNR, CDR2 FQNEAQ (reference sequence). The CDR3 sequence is CASSSDGIGQFF. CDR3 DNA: TGTGCCAGCAGCTCGGACGGGATCGGGCAGTTCTTC.

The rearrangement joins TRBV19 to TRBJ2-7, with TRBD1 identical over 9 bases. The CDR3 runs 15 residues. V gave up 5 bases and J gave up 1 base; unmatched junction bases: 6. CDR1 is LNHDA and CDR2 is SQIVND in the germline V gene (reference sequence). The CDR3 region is CASSPRTGVSYEQYF. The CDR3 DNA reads TGTGCCAGTAGTCCCCGGACAGGGGTATCCTACGAGCAGTACTTC.

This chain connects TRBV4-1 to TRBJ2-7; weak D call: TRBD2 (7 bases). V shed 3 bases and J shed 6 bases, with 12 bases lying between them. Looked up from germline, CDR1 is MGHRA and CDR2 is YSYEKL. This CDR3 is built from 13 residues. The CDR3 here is CASSQGGAGEQYF. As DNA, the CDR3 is TGCGCCAGCAGCCAGGGGGGGGCAGGCGAGCAGTACTTC.

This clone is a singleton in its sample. CDR3 region: CASSLVSSPYYEQYF. The CDR3 DNA reads as TGTGCCAGCAGCTTAGTGAGCAGCCCTTACTACGAGCAGTACTTC. This chain joins TRBV11-2 and TRBJ2-7, with D uncertain. The CDR3 is 15 residues long. Trimming pared 1 base from V and 3 bases from J, leaving 13 bases between. Germline V lookup: CDR1 SGHAT, CDR2 FQNNGV.

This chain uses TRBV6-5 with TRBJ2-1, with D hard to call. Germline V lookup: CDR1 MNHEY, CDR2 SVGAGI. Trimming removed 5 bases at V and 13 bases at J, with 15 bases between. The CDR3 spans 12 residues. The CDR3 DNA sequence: TGTGCCAGCAGTCGTCCCTCCGAAGCACAGTTCTTC. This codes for CASSRPSEAQFF.

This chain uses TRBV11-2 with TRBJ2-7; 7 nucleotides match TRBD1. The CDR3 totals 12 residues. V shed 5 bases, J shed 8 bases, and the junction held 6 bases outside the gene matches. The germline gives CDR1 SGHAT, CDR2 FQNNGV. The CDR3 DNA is TGTGCCAGCAGCGACCAACAGGGGAAGCAGTACTTC. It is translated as CASSDQQGKQYF. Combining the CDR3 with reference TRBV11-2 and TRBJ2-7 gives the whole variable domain EAGVAQSPRYKIIEKRQSVAFWCNPISGHATLYWYQQILGQGPKLLIQFQNNGVVDDSQLPKDRFSAERLKGVDSTLKIQPAKLEDSAVYLCASSDQQGKQYFGPGTRLTVT.

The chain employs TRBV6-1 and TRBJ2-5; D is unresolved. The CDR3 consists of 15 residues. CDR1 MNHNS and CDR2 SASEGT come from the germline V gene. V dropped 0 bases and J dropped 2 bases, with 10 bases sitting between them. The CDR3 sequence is CASSEARWSQETQYF. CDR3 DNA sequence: TGTGCCAGCAGTGAAGCTCGGTGGAGTCAAGAGACCCAGTACTTC.

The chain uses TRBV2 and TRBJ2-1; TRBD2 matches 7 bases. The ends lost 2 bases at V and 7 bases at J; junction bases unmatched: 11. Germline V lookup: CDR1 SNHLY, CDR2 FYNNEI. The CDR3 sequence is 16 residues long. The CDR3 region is CASSEIGEGRMNEQFF. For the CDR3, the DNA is TGTGCCAGCAGTGAAATTGGGGAGGGCCGTATGAATGAGCAGTTCTTC.

In DNA form, the CDR3 reads TGTGCCAGCAGTTGGACAATGGGCCACGAGCAGTACTTC. Translation: CASSWTMGHEQYF. This chain links TRBV28 with TRBJ2-7; weak D call: TRBD1 (5 bases). This CDR3 is 13 amino acids long. Germline loops: CDR1 MDHEN, CDR2 SYDVKM. The ends were cut back, 4 bases at V and 5 bases at J, with 12 bases in the middle.

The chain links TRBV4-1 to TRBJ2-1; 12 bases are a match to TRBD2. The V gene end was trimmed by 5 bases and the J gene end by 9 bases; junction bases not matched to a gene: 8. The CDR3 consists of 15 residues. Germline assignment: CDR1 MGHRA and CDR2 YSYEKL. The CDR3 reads CASSFPSGGAPEQFF. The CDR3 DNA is TGCGCCAGCAGCTTTCCTAGCGGGGGGGCTCCTGAGCAGTTCTTC.